The source of this T cell receptor beta chain is a study of shared clonotypes between healthy human individuals. Findings of the study overall: On the whole, naive subsets had larger estimated richness than memory subsets had. Unshared clonotypes carried lower generation probabilities than those common to all four donors. Only blood samples were collected, and tissue repertoires likely differ.

CD45RO-negative cells were positively selected for CCR7, leaving out terminally differentiated effector memory CD45RA+ cells. Germline CDR1 MNHEY, CDR2 SMNVEV (reference sequence). CDR3 length: 15 residues. Trimming pared 6 bases from V and 4 bases from J, leaving 19 bases between. Some clones are missing from TCRdb's copy, which holds only in-frame ones; the method was immunoSEQ multiplex PCR. This sample has roughly 2,000,000 clones; 80% to 95% occur once, and the top ten carry around 1.7%. This clone was seen once. Its antigen is still unknown. The rearrangement joins TRBV27 to TRBJ2-7, with D hard to call. Material for sequencing was naive CD8+ T cells from PBMCs. This TCR came from a man aged 18 to 30 in good health. Some clones in this sample may be carry-over from other donors' samples. CDR3 sequence reads: CASRVGSALPYEQYF. In DNA form, the CDR3 reads TGTGCCAGCAGAGTAGGGTCGGCTTTACCTTACGAGCAGTACTTC.